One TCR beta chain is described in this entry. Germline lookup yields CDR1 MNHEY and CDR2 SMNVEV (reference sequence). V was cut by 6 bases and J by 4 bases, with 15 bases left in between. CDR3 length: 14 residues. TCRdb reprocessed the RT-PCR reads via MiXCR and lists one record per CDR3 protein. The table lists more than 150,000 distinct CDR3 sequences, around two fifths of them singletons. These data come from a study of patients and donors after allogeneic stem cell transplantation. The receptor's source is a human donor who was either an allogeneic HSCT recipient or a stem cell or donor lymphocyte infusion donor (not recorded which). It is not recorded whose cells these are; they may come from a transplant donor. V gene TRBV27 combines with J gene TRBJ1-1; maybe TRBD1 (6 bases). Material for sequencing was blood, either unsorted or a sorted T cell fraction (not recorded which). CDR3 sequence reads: CASSTTGRGTEAFF. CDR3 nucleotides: TGTGCCAGCAGCACGACAGGACGGGGCACTGAAGCTTTCTTT.